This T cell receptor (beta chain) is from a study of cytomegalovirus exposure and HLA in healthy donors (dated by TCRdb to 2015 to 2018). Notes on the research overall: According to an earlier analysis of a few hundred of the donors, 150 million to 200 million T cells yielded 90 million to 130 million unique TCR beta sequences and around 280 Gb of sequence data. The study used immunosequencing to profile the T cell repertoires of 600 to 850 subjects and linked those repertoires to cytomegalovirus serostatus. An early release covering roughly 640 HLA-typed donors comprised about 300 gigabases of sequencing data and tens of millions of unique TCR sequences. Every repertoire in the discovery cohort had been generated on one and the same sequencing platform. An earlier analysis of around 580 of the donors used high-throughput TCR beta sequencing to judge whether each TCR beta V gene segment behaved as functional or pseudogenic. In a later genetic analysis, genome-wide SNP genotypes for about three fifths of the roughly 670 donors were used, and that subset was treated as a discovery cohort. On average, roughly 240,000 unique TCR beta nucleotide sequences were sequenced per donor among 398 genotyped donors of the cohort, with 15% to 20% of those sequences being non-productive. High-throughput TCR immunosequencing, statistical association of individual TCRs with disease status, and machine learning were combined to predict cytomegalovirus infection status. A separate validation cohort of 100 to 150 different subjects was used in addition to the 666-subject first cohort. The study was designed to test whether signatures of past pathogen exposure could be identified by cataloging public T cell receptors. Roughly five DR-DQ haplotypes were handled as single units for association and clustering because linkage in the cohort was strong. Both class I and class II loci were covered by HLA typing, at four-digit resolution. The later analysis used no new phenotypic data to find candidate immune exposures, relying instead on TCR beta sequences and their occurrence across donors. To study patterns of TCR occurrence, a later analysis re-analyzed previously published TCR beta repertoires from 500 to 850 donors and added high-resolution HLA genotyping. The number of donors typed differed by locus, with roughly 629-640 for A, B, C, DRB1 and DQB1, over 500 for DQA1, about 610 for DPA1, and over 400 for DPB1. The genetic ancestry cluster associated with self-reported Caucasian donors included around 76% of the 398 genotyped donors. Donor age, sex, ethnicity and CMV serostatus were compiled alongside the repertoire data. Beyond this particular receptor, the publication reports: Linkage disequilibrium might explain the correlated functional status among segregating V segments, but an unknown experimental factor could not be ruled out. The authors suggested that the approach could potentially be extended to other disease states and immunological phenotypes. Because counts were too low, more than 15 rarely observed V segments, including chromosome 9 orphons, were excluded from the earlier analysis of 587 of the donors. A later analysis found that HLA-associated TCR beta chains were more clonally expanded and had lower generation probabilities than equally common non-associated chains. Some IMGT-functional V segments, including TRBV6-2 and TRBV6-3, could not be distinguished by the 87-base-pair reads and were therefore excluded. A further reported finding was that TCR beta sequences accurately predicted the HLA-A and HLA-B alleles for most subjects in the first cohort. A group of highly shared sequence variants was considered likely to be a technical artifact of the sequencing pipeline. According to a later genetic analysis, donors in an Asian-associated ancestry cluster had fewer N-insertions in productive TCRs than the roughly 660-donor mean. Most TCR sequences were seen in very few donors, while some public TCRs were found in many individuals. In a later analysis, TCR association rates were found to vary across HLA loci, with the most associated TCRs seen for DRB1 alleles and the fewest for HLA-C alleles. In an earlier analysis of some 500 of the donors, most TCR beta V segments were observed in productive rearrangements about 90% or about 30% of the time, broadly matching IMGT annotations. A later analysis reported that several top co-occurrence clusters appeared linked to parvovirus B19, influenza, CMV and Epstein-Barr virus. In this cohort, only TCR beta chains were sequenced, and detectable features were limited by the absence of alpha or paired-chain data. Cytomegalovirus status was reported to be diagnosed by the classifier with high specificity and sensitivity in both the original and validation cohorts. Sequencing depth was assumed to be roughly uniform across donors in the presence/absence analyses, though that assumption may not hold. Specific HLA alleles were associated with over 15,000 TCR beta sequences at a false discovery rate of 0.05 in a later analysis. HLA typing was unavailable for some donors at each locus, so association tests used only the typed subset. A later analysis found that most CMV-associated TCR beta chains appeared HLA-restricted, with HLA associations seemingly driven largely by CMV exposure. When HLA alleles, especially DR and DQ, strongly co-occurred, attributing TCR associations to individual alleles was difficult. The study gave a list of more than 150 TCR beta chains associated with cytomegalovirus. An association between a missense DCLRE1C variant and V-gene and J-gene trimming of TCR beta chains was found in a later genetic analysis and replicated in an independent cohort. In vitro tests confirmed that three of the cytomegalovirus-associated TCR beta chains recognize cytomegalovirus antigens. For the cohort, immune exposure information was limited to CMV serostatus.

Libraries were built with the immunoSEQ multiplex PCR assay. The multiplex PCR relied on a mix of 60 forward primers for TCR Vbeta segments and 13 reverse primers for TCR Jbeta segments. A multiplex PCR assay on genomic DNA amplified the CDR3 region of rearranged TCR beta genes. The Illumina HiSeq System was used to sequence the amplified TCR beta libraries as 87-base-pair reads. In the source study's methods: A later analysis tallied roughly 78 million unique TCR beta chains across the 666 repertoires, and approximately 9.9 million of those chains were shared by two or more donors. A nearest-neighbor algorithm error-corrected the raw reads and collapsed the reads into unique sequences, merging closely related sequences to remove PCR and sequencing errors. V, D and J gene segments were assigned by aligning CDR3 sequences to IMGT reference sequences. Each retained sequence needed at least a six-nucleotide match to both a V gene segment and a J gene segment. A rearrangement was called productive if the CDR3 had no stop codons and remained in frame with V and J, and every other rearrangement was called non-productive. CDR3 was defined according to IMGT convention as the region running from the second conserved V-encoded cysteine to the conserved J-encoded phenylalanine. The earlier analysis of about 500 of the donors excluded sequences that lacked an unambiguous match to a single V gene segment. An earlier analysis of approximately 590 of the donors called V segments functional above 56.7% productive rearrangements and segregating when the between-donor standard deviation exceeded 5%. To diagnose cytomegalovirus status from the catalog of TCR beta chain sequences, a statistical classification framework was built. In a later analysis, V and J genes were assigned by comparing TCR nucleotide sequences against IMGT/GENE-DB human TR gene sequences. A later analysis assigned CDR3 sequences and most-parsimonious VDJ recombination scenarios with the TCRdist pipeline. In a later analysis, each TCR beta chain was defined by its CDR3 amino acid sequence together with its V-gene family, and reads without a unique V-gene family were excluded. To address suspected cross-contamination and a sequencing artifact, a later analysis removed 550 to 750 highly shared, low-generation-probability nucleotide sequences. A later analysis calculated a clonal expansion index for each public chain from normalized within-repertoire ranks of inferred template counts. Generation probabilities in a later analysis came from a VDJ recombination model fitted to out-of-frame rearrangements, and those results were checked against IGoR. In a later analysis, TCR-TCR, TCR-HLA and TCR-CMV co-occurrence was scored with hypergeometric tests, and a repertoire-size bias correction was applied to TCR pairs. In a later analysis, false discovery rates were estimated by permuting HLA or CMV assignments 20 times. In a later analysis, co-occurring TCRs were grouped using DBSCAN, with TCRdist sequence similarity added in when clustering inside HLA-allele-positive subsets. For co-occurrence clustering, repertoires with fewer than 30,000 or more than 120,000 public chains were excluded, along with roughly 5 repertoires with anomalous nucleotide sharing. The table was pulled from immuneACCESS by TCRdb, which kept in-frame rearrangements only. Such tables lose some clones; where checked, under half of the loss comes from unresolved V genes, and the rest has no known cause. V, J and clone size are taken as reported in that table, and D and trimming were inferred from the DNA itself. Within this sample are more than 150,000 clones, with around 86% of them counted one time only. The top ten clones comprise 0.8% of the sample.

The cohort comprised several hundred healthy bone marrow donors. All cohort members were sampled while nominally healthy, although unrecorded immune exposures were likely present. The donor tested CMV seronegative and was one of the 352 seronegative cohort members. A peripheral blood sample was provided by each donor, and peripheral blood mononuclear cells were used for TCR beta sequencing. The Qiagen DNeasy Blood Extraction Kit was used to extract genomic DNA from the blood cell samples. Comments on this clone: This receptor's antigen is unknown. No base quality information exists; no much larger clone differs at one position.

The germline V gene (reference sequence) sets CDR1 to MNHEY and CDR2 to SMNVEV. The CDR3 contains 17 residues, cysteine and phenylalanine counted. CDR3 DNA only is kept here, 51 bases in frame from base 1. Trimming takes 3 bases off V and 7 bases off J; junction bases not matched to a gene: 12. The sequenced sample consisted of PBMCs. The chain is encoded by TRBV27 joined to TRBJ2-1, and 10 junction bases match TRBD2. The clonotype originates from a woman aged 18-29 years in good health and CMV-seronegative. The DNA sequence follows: TGTGCCAGCAGTTTCCTAGCGGGAGTGGGGCCCGAGAATGAGCAGTTCTTC. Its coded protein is CASSFLAGVGPENEQFF.